This is a list of T cell receptor beta chains from one sample in a study of blood T cells in healthy people across ages. TCRdb reanalysed the 5' RACE reads using MiXCR and keeps one entry per CDR3 protein. Here the sample spans about 750,000 distinct CDR3 sequences, 40% to 65% being singletons. Sequenced sample: blood. The receptors originated from a man at least 80 years old in good health. Both conserved end residues are part of each CDR3. The D gene is left open where the match is weak. A row's size may be missing; if present it is once, few, many or a size class.

v_call,j_call,clone_size,d_call,cdr3_aa,cdr3_nt
TRBV5-1,TRBJ2-5,NA,NA,CASSRWGQIQETQYF,TGCGCCAGCAGCCGCTGGGGGCAGATCCAAGAGACCCAGTACTTC
TRBV3-1,TRBJ2-7,NA,NA,CASSTGWGAYEQYF,TGTGCCAGCAGCACAGGCTGGGGGGCCTACGAGCAGTACTTC
TRBV6-5,TRBJ1-5,NA,NA,CASKPGQGRQPQHF,TGTGCCAGCAAACCGGGGCAGGGACGGCAGCCCCAGCATTTT
TRBV21-1,TRBJ2-4,few,NA,CASSPPRRNIQYF,TGTGCCAGCAGCCCGCCCAGAAGGAACATTCAGTACTTC
TRBV28,TRBJ2-6,NA,NA,CASSPSTGLAGANVLTF,TGTGCCAGCAGTCCGTCTACAGGGCTGGCTGGGGCCAACGTCCTGACTTTC
TRBV12-3/TRBV12-4,TRBJ2-1,few,TRBD2,CASRGGSSYNEQFF,TGTGCCAGCAGAGGCGGGAGCTCCTACAATGAGCAGTTCTTC
TRBV6-2/TRBV6-3,TRBJ2-1,NA,TRBD2,CASSYLSRLREDEQFF,TGTGCCAGCAGTTACCTTTCTAGACTGCGGGAGGATGAGCAGTTCTTC
TRBV7-9,TRBJ2-3,NA,TRBD2,CASSLGSGVRTDTQYF,TGTGCCAGCAGCTTAGGGAGCGGGGTGAGGACAGATACGCAGTATTTT
TRBV5-1,TRBJ2-3,NA,NA,CASSLGAAPSTDTQYF,TGCGCCAGCAGCTTGGGAGCGGCACCTAGCACAGATACGCAGTATTTT
TRBV5-1,TRBJ2-7,few,NA,CASSPERQTYEQYF,TGCGCCAGCAGCCCCGAGCGGCAGACCTACGAGCAGTACTTC
TRBV5-1,TRBJ2-5,NA,TRBD1,CASSLTTGVQTQYF,TGCGCCAGCAGCCTCACGACAGGGGTGCAGACCCAGTACTTC
TRBV6-5,TRBJ2-7,NA,TRBD2,CASSYGAGGPYEQYF,TGTGCCAGCAGTTACGGAGCGGGAGGGCCCTACGAGCAGTACTTC
TRBV4-1,TRBJ2-7,few,NA,CASSQLGPIGEQYF,TGCGCCAGCAGCCAACTAGGGCCCATCGGCGAGCAGTACTTC
TRBV20-1,TRBJ2-5,NA,NA,CSARSGSGTQYF,TGCAGTGCTAGGTCTGGTAGTGGGACCCAGTACTTC
TRBV11-2,TRBJ2-1,NA,TRBD1,CASSLVQGYNEQFF,TGTGCCAGCAGCTTAGTACAGGGGTACAATGAGCAGTTCTTC
TRBV25-1,TRBJ1-1,NA,NA,CASSERGGVRTEAFF,TGTGCCAGCAGTGAAAGAGGAGGCGTTCGGACTGAAGCTTTCTTT
TRBV11-2,TRBJ2-4,once,TRBD1,CASSSIHPGQQYF,TGTGCCAGCAGCTCGATCCATCCGGGACAGCAGTACTTC
TRBV7-2,TRBJ2-7,NA,NA,CAGSPRAGISYEQYF,TGTGCCGGCAGCCCCCGGGCAGGGATCTCCTACGAGCAGTACTTC
TRBV7-9,TRBJ2-3,NA,TRBD1,CASSTRTGLTDTQYF,TGTGCCAGCAGCACCCGGACAGGGCTCACAGATACGCAGTATTTT
TRBV10-3,TRBJ2-5,NA,TRBD2,CAISEPIQREQYF,TGTGCCATCAGTGAGCCGATCCAGCGGGAGCAGTACTTC
TRBV6-2/TRBV6-3,TRBJ2-4,NA,TRBD1,CASSLGQVFDIQYF,TGTGCCAGCAGTCTCGGACAGGTTTTTGACATTCAGTACTTC
TRBV12-3/TRBV12-4,TRBJ2-7,NA,NA,CASSKTGLIERYF,TGTGCCAGCAGCAAGACAGGACTCATCGAGCGGTACTTC
TRBV2,TRBJ1-2,NA,NA,CASSDPSLGNYGYTF,TGTGCCAGCAGTGACCCCTCTTTGGGTAACTATGGCTATACCTTC
TRBV5-1,TRBJ2-6,NA,NA,CASSFGGVSSGANVLTF,TGCGCCAGCAGCTTCGGAGGGGTAAGCTCTGGGGCCAACGTCCTGACTTTC
TRBV20-1,TRBJ2-1,few,TRBD2,CSSSGTSGRRTYNEQFF,TGCAGTTCCTCCGGGACTAGCGGGAGGAGGACCTACAATGAGCAGTTCTTC
TRBV7-2,TRBJ2-3,NA,TRBD2,CASSPTGGVHRYAYF,TGTGCCAGCAGCCCAACGGGAGGAGTGCACAGATACGCGTATTTT
TRBV6-1,TRBJ1-5,few,NA,CASSIRRGSNQPQHF,TGTGCCAGCAGTATAAGAAGAGGGAGCAATCAGCCCCAGCATTTT
TRBV5-1,TRBJ2-7,NA,TRBD2,CVSTDGTGGHEQYF,TGCGTCAGCACCGACGGAACGGGAGGCCACGAGCAGTACTTC
TRBV20-1,TRBJ2-1,NA,NA,CSARDSKRLFGSYNEQFF,TGCAGTGCTAGAGATTCTAAGAGACTATTTGGCTCCTACAATGAGCAGTTCTTC
TRBV9,TRBJ1-2,NA,NA,CASSVDAYGYTF,TGTGCCAGCAGCGTAGACGCCTATGGCTACACCTTC
TRBV7-2,TRBJ2-1,few,TRBD2,CASSLGVSGRASSEFF,TGTGCCAGCAGCTTAGGGGTTAGCGGGAGGGCCAGTAGTGAGTTCTTC
TRBV2,TRBJ2-1,NA,TRBD2,CASSDSGLANNEQFF,TGTGCCAGCAGTGACTCGGGACTAGCAAACAATGAGCAGTTCTTC
TRBV7-9,TRBJ1-6,NA,TRBD1,CASSFGTGRNSPLHF,TGTGCCAGCAGCTTCGGGACAGGGAGAAATTCACCCCTCCACTTT
TRBV9,TRBJ2-7,NA,TRBD2,CASSASLAGGYEQYF,TGTGCCAGCAGCGCGTCCCTAGCGGGAGGTTACGAGCAGTACTTC
TRBV29-1,TRBJ1-2,few,NA,CSVGDPPNYGYTF,TGCAGCGTTGGCGACCCCCCCAACTATGGCTACACCTTC
TRBV28,TRBJ2-3,few,NA,CASRGTTDTQYF,TGTGCCAGCAGGGGCACCACAGATACGCAGTATTTT
TRBV20-1,TRBJ1-6,NA,NA,CSARRQGSSYNSPLHF,TGCAGTGCTAGAAGGCAGGGCAGCTCCTATAATTCACCCCTCCACTTT
TRBV20-1,TRBJ2-1,NA,TRBD2,CSVTSGSRKFF,TGCAGTGTAACTAGCGGGAGCAGAAAGTTCTTC
TRBV7-2,TRBJ2-6,few,NA,CASSLVGQIQPSGANVLTF,TGTGCCAGCAGCTTAGTTGGGCAGATACAACCCTCTGGGGCCAACGTCCTGACTTTC
TRBV29-1,TRBJ2-7,NA,TRBD1,CSVGPLTGDYEQYF,TGCAGCGTGGGTCCCTTGACAGGGGACTACGAGCAGTACTTC
TRBV20-1,TRBJ1-2,few,TRBD1,CSARDLMRDRGYYGYTF,TGCAGTGCTAGAGATCTAATGAGAGACAGGGGTTACTATGGCTACACCTTC
TRBV20-1,TRBJ2-7,NA,NA,CSAARGSSYEQYF,TGCAGTGCAGCCCGGGGAAGCTCCTACGAGCAGTACTTC
TRBV20-1,TRBJ2-4,many,TRBD1,CSATRQGRNIQYF,TGCAGTGCTACCCGACAGGGTCGAAACATTCAGTACTTC
TRBV6-5,TRBJ1-2,few,TRBD1,CASSYAGGNYGYTF,TGTGCCAGCAGTTACGCAGGGGGCAACTATGGCTACACCTTC
TRBV7-3,TRBJ2-7,few,NA,CAITGAQYF,TGTGCCATCACGGGAGCGCAGTACTTC
TRBV12-3/TRBV12-4,TRBJ2-7,NA,NA,CAGSPRAIAEQYF,TGTGCCGGCAGTCCCCGGGCCATCGCCGAGCAGTACTTC
TRBV29-1,TRBJ1-2,NA,TRBD1,CSVGARTGGYGYTF,TGCAGCGTTGGAGCACGGACAGGGGGCTATGGCTACACCTTC
TRBV19,TRBJ2-3,NA,NA,CASSIFGRADTQYF,TGTGCCAGTAGTATATTCGGTCGGGCAGATACGCAGTATTTT
TRBV20-1,TRBJ2-7,NA,NA,CSAHGWDPYEQYF,TGCAGTGCCCACGGCTGGGATCCCTACGAGCAGTACTTC
TRBV29-1,TRBJ2-3,NA,NA,CSVDSPSTDTQYF,TGCAGCGTTGATTCGCCCAGCACAGATACGCAGTATTTT
TRBV13,TRBJ2-1,NA,NA,CASSHKRAPEQFF,TGTGCCAGCAGCCACAAGCGGGCCCCAGAGCAGTTCTTC
TRBV20-1,TRBJ2-7,NA,NA,CSARGIRLRAIEYEQYF,TGCAGTGCTAGAGGTATCAGACTCAGGGCGATTGAATACGAGCAGTACTTC
TRBV25-1,TRBJ1-1,few,NA,CASRTPGGGAFF,TGTGCCAGCAGAACCCCCGGCGGGGGGGCTTTCTTT
TRBV5-5,TRBJ1-2,NA,NA,CASSLGPGRRGYTF,TGTGCCAGCAGCCTCGGCCCGGGACGTCGTGGCTACACCTTC
TRBV27,TRBJ2-7,NA,NA,CASSSPTLGSYEQYF,TGTGCCAGCAGTTCCCCCACTCTAGGATCCTACGAGCAGTACTTC
TRBV29-1,TRBJ1-2,few,NA,CSVVSGGWGYTF,TGCAGCGTTGTTTCGGGGGGCTGGGGCTACACCTTC
TRBV5-1,TRBJ2-3,NA,TRBD2,CASREGLASTDTQYF,TGCGCCAGCAGGGAGGGACTAGCATCCACAGATACGCAGTATTTT
TRBV10-3,TRBJ2-1,NA,NA,CAISESGAGEQFF,TGTGCCATCAGTGAGTCTGGCGCGGGGGAGCAGTTCTTC
TRBV4-2,TRBJ1-2,NA,NA,CASSQQSRGFDYGYTF,TGTGCCAGCAGCCAGCAGAGCAGGGGTTTTGACTATGGCTACACCTTC